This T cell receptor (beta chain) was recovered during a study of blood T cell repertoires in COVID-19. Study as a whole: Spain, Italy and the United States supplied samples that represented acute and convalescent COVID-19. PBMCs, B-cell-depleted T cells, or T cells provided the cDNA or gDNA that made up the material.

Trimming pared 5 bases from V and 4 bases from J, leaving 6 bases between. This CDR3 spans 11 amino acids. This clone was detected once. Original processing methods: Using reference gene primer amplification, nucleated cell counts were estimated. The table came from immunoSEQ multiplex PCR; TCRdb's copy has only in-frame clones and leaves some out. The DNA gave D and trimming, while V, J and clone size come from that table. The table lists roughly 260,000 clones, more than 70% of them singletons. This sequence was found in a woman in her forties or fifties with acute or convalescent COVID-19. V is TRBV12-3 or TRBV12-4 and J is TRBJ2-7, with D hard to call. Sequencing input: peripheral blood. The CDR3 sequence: CASSVSYEQYF. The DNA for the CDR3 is TGTGCCAGCAGTGTGAGTTACGAGCAGTACTTC.